These 12 T cell receptor beta chains originate from one sample sequenced in a study of T cell responses to AZD1222 COVID-19 vaccine. Sequencing was performed with immunoSEQ multiplex PCR; in TCRdb, only in-frame clones are kept and a portion is missing. The table has around 84,000 clones, 87% seen once; the top ten hold less than 1.6%. This specimen was peripheral blood, taken on day 0 of AZD1222 vaccination. The receptors were sampled from an adult in good health.

V and J are TRBV5-5 and TRBJ1-2; D unresolved. The V gene lost 4 bases and the J gene lost 10 bases, with 23 bases spanning the gap. The CDR3 loop spans 15 amino acids. CDR1 and CDR2 (germline): SGHKS, YYEKEE (reference sequence). The CDR3 nucleotides read TGTGCCAGCAGCGGCATGGGGAGGGCCCTTGGTGACTACACCTTC. Its protein product is CASSGMGRALGDYTF.

V gene TRBV4-2 combines with J gene TRBJ1-6; 9 bases line up with TRBD1. The V gene end was trimmed by 6 bases and the J gene end by 8 bases; junction bases not matched to a gene: 8. The CDR3 is 15 residues long. CDR1 and CDR2 from the germline V gene are LGHNA and YNFKEQ. The CDR3 here is CASRDRGRLDSPLHF. CDR3 sequence (DNA): TGTGCCAGCAGAGACAGGGGGAGGTTGGATTCACCCCTCCACTTT.

About this clone: Compared with germline, one end of the junction differs, possibly owing to a read error. The chain couples TRBV27 to TRBJ1-5; no definite D call. CDR1 and CDR2 (germline): MNHEY, SMNVEV (reference sequence). This CDR3 has 13 amino acids. In nucleotides, the CDR3 is TGTGCCAGCAGTTTTGGGTTCAATCGGCCCCAGCATTTT. Encoded protein: CASSFGFNRPQHF.

The rearrangement uses TRBV28 and TRBJ2-7, with 7 nucleotides matching TRBD1. The CDR3 totals 14 residues. The germline gives CDR1 MDHEN, CDR2 SYDVKM. The V segment lost 5 bases and the J segment 2 bases; nucleotides outside the gene matches: 6. This CDR3 reads CASSPPTGTYEQYF. CDR3 DNA: TGTGCCAGCAGTCCCCCGACAGGGACCTACGAGCAGTACTTC.

The rearrangement joins TRBV15 to TRBJ2-7; the D call may be TRBD1 or TRBD2 (5 bases each). This CDR3 spans 15 amino acids. Between the trimmed V and J ends, which lost 0 bases and 2 bases, there was a span of 11 bases. Germline V gene sequence: CDR1 LNHNV, CDR2 YYDKDF (reference sequence). Written as DNA, the CDR3 is TGTGCCACCAGCAGAGACCCCTGGGGACCCTACGAGCAGTACTTC. This gives the protein CATSRDPWGPYEQYF.

The chain is built from TRBV11-2 and TRBJ1-1, with 8 bases that match TRBD1. Germline CDR1 is SGHAT and CDR2 is FQNNGV. V dropped 1 base and J dropped 11; count of bases not matched to a gene: 6. The CDR3 is 13 residues long. CDR3 region: CASSLGQGRSAFF. CDR3 bases: TGTGCCAGCAGCTTAGGACAGGGGCGCAGCGCTTTCTTT.

This chain uses TRBV28 with TRBJ2-2; perhaps TRBD1 as D (6 bases). This CDR3 contains 13 residues. The V gene lost 6 bases and the J gene lost 1 base, with 6 bases spanning the gap. Germline assignment: CDR1 MDHEN and CDR2 SYDVKM. CDR3 in DNA: TGTGCCAGCAGCAGGGGGAACACCGGGGAGCTGTTTTTT. Amino acid sequence: CASSRGNTGELFF.

This chain links TRBV19 with TRBJ2-7, with unresolved D. CDR1 LNHDA and CDR2 SQIVND come from the germline V gene (reference sequence). The germline V and J ends were trimmed by 2 bases and 2 bases, with 13 bases remaining between them. CDR3 length: 15 residues. The CDR3: CASSISPRSTYEQYF. In DNA form, the CDR3 reads TGTGCCAGTAGTATAAGCCCCAGGTCAACCTACGAGCAGTACTTC.

The J gene is TRBJ1-1, the V gene TRBV6-6; possible D gene TRBD1, 5 bases. Germline lookup yields CDR1 MNHNY and CDR2 SVGAGI (reference sequence). The CDR3 totals 13 residues. The ends were cut back, 0 bases at V and 6 bases at J, with 8 bases in the middle. The CDR3 nucleotides read TGTGCCAGCAGTTACTCGGGGCAGGCTGAAGCTTTCTTT. Translated, it gives CASSYSGQAEAFF.

Concerning this clone: This sample also contains other DNA sequences that code for the same CDR3. This rearrangement joins TRBV18 to TRBJ1-5; D is uncertain. The CDR3 runs 15 residues. Trimming stripped 6 bases from V and 0 bases from J, with 12 bases between. Germline V gene sequence: CDR1 KGHSH, CDR2 LQKENI. In DNA, the CDR3 is TGTGCCAGCTCGGCCGAGGCAGATAGCAATCAGCCCCAGCATTTT. Its protein is CASSAEADSNQPQHF.

The chain joins TRBV2 to TRBJ2-3; D tentatively fits TRBD1 or TRBD2 (5 bases each). The ends were cut back, 5 bases at V and 3 bases at J, with 15 bases in the middle. Germline V gives CDR1 SNHLY, CDR2 FYNNEI. The CDR3 sequence is 15 residues long. In DNA, the CDR3 is TGTGCCAGCAGTTGGGACCGCCGTGGTACAGATACGCAGTATTTT. It encodes CASSWDRRGTDTQYF.

The J gene is TRBJ2-7, the V gene TRBV21-1; the table names TRBD1, a call not compared with the DNA. TRBV21-1 is a pseudogene. The CDR3 contains 14 residues. The CDR3 nucleotides read TGTGCCAGCAGCGTCACAGGGGAAGGCTACGAGCAGTACTTC. It translates to CASSVTGEGYEQYF.